Listed here are 20 T cell receptor beta chains from one sample, sequenced in a study of T cell repertoires in cytomegalovirus infection. TCRdb reprocessed the reads with MiXCR, giving one entry per CDR3 protein. The sample includes more than 400,000 distinct CDR3 sequences, 26% of them seen just once. The sequenced material came from PBMCs. Receptor source: a human donor in good health (CMV status not recorded). Some clones in this sample may be carry-over from other donors' samples.

At least ten counts were recorded for this clonotype. The chain has TRBV19 and TRBJ2-1; unclear D gene. CDR1 is LNHDA, CDR2 SQIVND, per germline (reference sequence). The CDR3 totals 13 residues. Trimming removed 3 bases at V and 8 bases at J, with 11 bases between. The chain's CDR3 is CASSIRLLDEQFF. The CDR3, as DNA: TGTGCCAGTAGTATCCGGTTATTGGATGAGCAGTTCTTC. Complete variable domain (other parts from reference TRBV19 and TRBJ2-1): DGGITQSPKYLFRKEGQNVTLSCEQNLNHDAMYWYRQDPGQGLRLIYYSQIVNDFQKGDIAEGYSVSREKKESFPLTVTSAQKNPTAFYLCASSIRLLDEQFFGPGTRLTVL.

The CDR3 nucleotides read TGTGCCAGCAGCTCGGGACTCCCTCGGACAGATACGCAGTATTTT. Protein product: CASSSGLPRTDTQYF. V usage is TRBV7-3 and J usage is TRBJ2-3; D might be TRBD2 (6 bases). The CDR3 contains 15 residues. V was pared by 4 bases and J by 3 bases, with 14 bases between. The germline gives CDR1 SGHTA, CDR2 FQGTGA.

V is TRBV5-4 and J is TRBJ2-1; D is possibly TRBD2 (6 bases). CDR1 and CDR2 from the germline V gene are SGHNT and YYREEE (reference sequence). The CDR3 has 15 amino acids. V lost 4 bases to trimming and J lost 3 bases, with 14 bases between them. The CDR3 protein is CASSPERANYNEQFF. CDR3 nucleotide sequence: TGTGCCAGCAGCCCCGAGCGGGCAAACTACAATGAGCAGTTCTTC. Supplemented by reference TRBV5-4 and TRBJ2-1, the full variable domain reads ETGVTQSPTHLIKTRGQQVTLRCSSQSGHNTVSWYQQALGQGPQFIFQYYREEENGRGNFPPRFSGLQFPNYSSELNVNALELDDSALYLCASSPERANYNEQFFGPGTRLTVL.

The rearrangement uses TRBV6-2 or TRBV6-3 and TRBJ2-5; TRBD1 matches at 10 bases. The V gene end was trimmed by 6 bases and the J gene end by 5 bases; junction bases not matched to a gene: 3. Germline-derived CDR1 and CDR2 are MNHEY and SVGEGT. The CDR3 is 13 residues long. CDR3 protein: CASRGTGVETQYF. The CDR3 DNA reads TGTGCCAGCAGGGGGACAGGGGTGGAGACCCAGTACTTC.

Ten or more counts support this clonotype. The V gene is TRBV11-2, the J gene TRBJ2-3; 16 bases line up with TRBD2. V lost 5 bases to trimming and J lost 3 bases; unmatched junction nucleotides: 8. This CDR3 contains 18 residues. The germline V gene has CDR1 SGHAT and CDR2 FQNNGV. This CDR3 is CASSPFLGLAGGTDTQYF. CDR3 sequence (DNA): TGTGCCAGCAGCCCATTTCTGGGACTAGCGGGAGGGACAGATACGCAGTATTTT.

This chain joins TRBV27 and TRBJ1-4; D gene ambiguous. Between the trimmed V and J ends, which lost 2 bases and 7 bases, there was a span of 14 bases. The CDR3 spans 15 residues. The germline V gene encodes CDR1 MNHEY and CDR2 SMNVEV (reference sequence). The CDR3: CASSLGGQSREKLFF. The CDR3 DNA follows: TGTGCCAGCAGTTTAGGCGGGCAGAGTCGTGAAAAACTGTTTTTT.

This clonotype appeared a few times. The chain links TRBV5-4 to TRBJ1-1; D is perhaps TRBD1 (5 bases). CDR1 and CDR2 (germline): SGHNT, YYREEE (reference sequence). There are 15 residues in the CDR3. V lost 6 bases to trimming and J lost 5 bases, with 20 bases between them. CDR3 nucleotide sequence: TGTGCCAGCACCGCGGAGCTGGGGCCGAGGACTGAAGCTTTCTTT. Residues: CASTAELGPRTEAFF.

This clonotype occurred a few times. The rearrangement uses TRBV24-1 and TRBJ2-1; 10 nucleotides align to TRBD2. Germline lookup yields CDR1 KGHDR and CDR2 SFDVKD. The length of the CDR3 is 17 residues. The V gene end was trimmed by 4 bases and the J gene end by 1 base; junction bases not matched to a gene: 6. This CDR3 reads CATSDSGTSVSYNEQFF. For the CDR3, the DNA is TGTGCCACCAGTGACTCCGGGACTAGCGTGTCCTACAATGAGCAGTTCTTC.

This clonotype was detected only a few times. The chain is built from TRBV12-3 or TRBV12-4 and TRBJ1-5; a possible D gene is TRBD1 (6 bases). CDR3 length equals 14 residues. V gave up 3 bases and J gave up 9 bases, with 15 bases separating them. CDR3 in amino acids: CASSLGHSATPQHF. Here the CDR3 DNA reads TGTGCCAGCAGTTTGGGACATAGCGCGACGCCCCAGCATTTT.

The chain links TRBV6-6 to TRBJ2-3, with D tentatively TRBD1 (6 bases). CDR1 and CDR2 from the germline V gene are MNHNY and SVGAGI (reference sequence). CDR3 length: 13 amino acids. V was shortened by 6 bases and J by 10 bases, with 17 bases between the two germline ends. CDR3 sequence: CASRPTPRGSQYF. CDR3 bases: TGTGCCAGCAGACCAACGCCCAGGGGATCGCAGTATTTT.

This clonotype was counted many times. This chain links TRBV7-2 with TRBJ1-1; no reliable D call. V gave up 5 bases and J gave up 4 bases, with 17 bases separating them. The germline V gene encodes CDR1 SGHTA and CDR2 FQGNSA. The length of the CDR3 is 15 residues. CDR3 bases: TGTGCCAGCAGCACAAGGGCGGGGTCGTTCACTGAAGCTTTCTTT. Its protein is CASSTRAGSFTEAFF.

The chain has TRBV6-2 or TRBV6-3 and TRBJ2-6; maybe TRBD2 (6 bases). Germline CDR1 reads MNHEY; CDR2 reads SVGEGT. The CDR3 runs 17 residues. The germline V and J ends were trimmed by 5 bases and 2 bases, with 16 bases remaining between them. The CDR3 loop reads CASSTGGSLPGANVLTF. CDR3 sequence (DNA): TGTGCCAGCAGTACCGGGGGATCGTTGCCTGGGGCCAACGTCCTGACTTTC.

This chain joins TRBV11-2 and TRBJ2-1, with TRBD2 as a possible D gene (6 bases). There are 14 residues in the CDR3. Trimming pared 3 bases from V and 6 bases from J, leaving 12 bases between. Germline values: CDR1 SGHAT, CDR2 FQNNGV. The CDR3 bases are TGTGCCAGCAGCTTGGCGGGATTCGCCAATGAGCAGTTCTTC. Amino acids: CASSLAGFANEQFF.

This clonotype was counted only a few times. The chain carries TRBV6-2 or TRBV6-3 and TRBJ2-5; no firm D call. V gave up 2 bases and J gave up 2 bases, with 9 bases separating them. The CDR3 totals 14 residues. Looked up from germline, CDR1 is MNHEY and CDR2 is SVGEGT. The CDR3 DNA reads TGTGCCAGCAGTTACCTTCGGAGTCAAGAGACCCAGTACTTC. It codes for CASSYLRSQETQYF.

This chain connects TRBV12-3 or TRBV12-4 to TRBJ1-5; D is ambiguous. V gave up 7 bases and J gave up 0 bases, with 13 bases separating them. CDR3 length: 15 residues. The CDR3 region has the DNA TGTGCCAGCACCCATAGTCGTCCTAGCAATCAGCCCCAGCATTTT. This encodes CASTHSRPSNQPQHF.

The gene calls are TRBV10-3 and TRBJ2-1; TRBD2 matches at 8 bases. CDR1 is ENHRY and CDR2 is SYGVKD in the germline V gene. This CDR3 has 15 amino acids. Trimming removed 7 bases from V and 2 bases from J; junction bases left unmatched: 7. The CDR3 reads CAITSGSGAYNEQFF. The CDR3 DNA sequence: TGTGCCATCACCAGCGGTAGCGGGGCCTACAATGAGCAGTTCTTC.

This sequence joins TRBV7-9 and TRBJ2-7; tentative D call: TRBD1 (5 bases). This CDR3 has 12 residues. V lost 7 bases to trimming and J lost 5 bases, with 12 bases between them. Germline values: CDR1 SEHNR, CDR2 FQNEAQ (reference sequence). CDR3 sequence reads: CASTKGADEQYF. DNA for the CDR3: TGTGCCAGCACTAAAGGGGCAGACGAGCAGTACTTC.

This clonotype was seen a handful of times. V is TRBV4-1 and J is TRBJ1-2; D uncertain. This CDR3 spans 14 amino acids. V dropped 2 bases and J dropped 3 bases, with 10 bases sitting between them. Germline values: CDR1 MGHRA, CDR2 YSYEKL. CDR3 sequence (DNA): TGCGCCAGCAGCCAACCTATTGTCGACTATGGCTACACCTTC. Translated, it gives CASSQPIVDYGYTF.

V is TRBV4-1 and J is TRBJ2-5, with D uncertain. CDR3 length: 15 residues. Trimming removed 2 bases at V and 1 base at J, with 11 bases between. The germline V gene encodes CDR1 MGHRA and CDR2 YSYEKL. CDR3 nucleotides: TGCGCCAGCAGCCAAAATGACTGGCCCCAAGAGACCCAGTACTTC. It is translated as CASSQNDWPQETQYF.

This chain uses TRBV6-2 or TRBV6-3 with TRBJ2-5; D possibly corresponds to TRBD2 (6 bases). CDR1 MNHEY and CDR2 SVGEGT come from the germline V gene. V was cut by 4 bases and J by 7 bases, with 22 bases left in between. The CDR3 covers 16 residues. CDR3 amino acids: CASSLRVQNRGLTQYF. CDR3 nucleotides: TGTGCCAGCAGTTTGCGGGTCCAGAATAGGGGACTGACCCAGTACTTC.